This T cell receptor (beta chain) stems from a study of cytomegalovirus exposure and HLA in healthy donors. Overall study findings and caveats: Reported findings show TCR beta sequences accurately forecast HLA-A and HLA-B alleles in most subjects.

To note about this clone: Antigen specificity is unknown.

With 60 Vbeta and 13 Jbeta primers, the PCR was carried out. Profiling relied on immunoSEQ multiplex PCR, and the TCRdb table lists in-frame clones only, not all of them. This repertoire includes approximately 50,000 clones. This CDR3 spans 16 amino acids. Trimming cost V 1 base and J 3 bases, with 13 bases left between them. CDR1 and CDR2 (germline): SGHVS, FNYEAQ. Sequencing was done on a sample of PBMCs. The sequence derives from a man aged 18 to 30 in good health and CMV-seropositive. This chain joins TRBV7-6 and TRBJ1-5; D perhaps matches TRBD1 (5 bases). The CDR3, as DNA: TGTGCCAGCAGCTTAGAGGCCAGGGAAAACAATCAGCCCCAGCATTTT. It codes for CASSLEARENNQPQHF.